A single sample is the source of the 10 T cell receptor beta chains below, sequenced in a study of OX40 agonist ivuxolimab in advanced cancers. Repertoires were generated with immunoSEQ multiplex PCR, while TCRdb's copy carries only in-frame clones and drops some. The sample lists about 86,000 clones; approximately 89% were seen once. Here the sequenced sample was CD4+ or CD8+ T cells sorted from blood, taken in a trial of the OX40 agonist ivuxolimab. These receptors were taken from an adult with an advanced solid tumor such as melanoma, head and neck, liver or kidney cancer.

The CDR3 reads CASSPGQGAYNEQFF. The CDR3 DNA reads TGCGCCAGCAGCCCGGGACAGGGGGCCTACAATGAGCAGTTCTTC. The chain links TRBV5-1 to TRBJ2-1; 11 bases line up with TRBD1. Germline CDR1 is SGHRS and CDR2 is YFSETQ. The length of the CDR3 is 15 residues. Germline trimming cut 4 bases from V and 2 bases from J; bases unmatched to any gene: 2.

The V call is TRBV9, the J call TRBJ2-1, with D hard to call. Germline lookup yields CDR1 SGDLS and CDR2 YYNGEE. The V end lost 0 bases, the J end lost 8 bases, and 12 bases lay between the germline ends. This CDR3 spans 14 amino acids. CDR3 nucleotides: TGTGCCAGCAGCGTAGAACTCCTCGTGGATGAGCAGTTCTTC. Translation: CASSVELLVDEQFF.

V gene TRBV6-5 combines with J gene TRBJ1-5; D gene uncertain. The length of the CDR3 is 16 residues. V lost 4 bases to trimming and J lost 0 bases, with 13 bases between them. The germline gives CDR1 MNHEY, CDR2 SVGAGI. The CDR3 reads CASSSTFTTSNQPQHF. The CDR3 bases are TGTGCCAGCAGTTCCACCTTCACAACTAGCAATCAGCCCCAGCATTTT.

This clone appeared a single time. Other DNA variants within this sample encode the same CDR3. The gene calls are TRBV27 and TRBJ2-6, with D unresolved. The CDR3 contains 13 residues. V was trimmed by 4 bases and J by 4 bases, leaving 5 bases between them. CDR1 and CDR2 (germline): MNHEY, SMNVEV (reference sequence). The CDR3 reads CASSSAGANVLTF. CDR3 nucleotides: TGTGCCAGCAGTTCGGCCGGGGCCAACGTCCTGACTTTC.

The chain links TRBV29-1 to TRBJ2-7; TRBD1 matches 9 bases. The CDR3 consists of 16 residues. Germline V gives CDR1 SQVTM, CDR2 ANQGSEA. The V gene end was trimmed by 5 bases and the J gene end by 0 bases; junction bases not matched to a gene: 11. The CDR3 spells CSVRRRTGGISYEQYF. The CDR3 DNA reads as TGCAGCGTTCGCCGAAGAACAGGGGGCATCTCCTACGAGCAGTACTTC.

The DNA of the CDR3 is TGTGCCAGCTCGGAGAGGGCCTACTCCTACGAGCAGTACGTC. Its protein product is CASSERAYSYEQYV. The chain couples TRBV2 to TRBJ2-7; D may be TRBD2 (5 bases). Deletions cut 8 bases from V and 0 bases from J, with 14 bases between. This CDR3 has 14 residues. CDR1 is SNHLY, CDR2 FYNNEI, per germline.

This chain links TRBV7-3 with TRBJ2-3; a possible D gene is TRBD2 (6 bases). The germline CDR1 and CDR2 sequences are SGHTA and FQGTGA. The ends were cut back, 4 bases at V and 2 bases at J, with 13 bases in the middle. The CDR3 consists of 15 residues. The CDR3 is CASSSRGTHTDTQYF. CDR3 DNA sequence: TGTGCCAGCAGCTCTCGAGGGACTCACACAGATACGCAGTATTTT.

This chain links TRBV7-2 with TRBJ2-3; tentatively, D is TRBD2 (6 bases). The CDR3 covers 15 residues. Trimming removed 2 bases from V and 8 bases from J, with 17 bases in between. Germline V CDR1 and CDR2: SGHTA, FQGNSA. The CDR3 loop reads CASSLMGPLGGTQYF. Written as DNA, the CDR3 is TGTGCCAGCAGCTTAATGGGACCCCTCGGGGGTACGCAGTATTTT.

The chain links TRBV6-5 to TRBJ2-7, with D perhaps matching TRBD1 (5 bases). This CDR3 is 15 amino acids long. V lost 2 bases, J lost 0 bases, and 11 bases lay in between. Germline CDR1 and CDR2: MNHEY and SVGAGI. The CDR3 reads CASSYRGFGSYEQYF. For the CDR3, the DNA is TGTGCCAGCAGTTACAGGGGTTTTGGCTCCTACGAGCAGTACTTC.

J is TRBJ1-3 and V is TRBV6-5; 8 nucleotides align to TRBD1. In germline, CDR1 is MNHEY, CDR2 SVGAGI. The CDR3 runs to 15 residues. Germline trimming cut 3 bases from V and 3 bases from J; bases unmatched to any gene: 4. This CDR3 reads CASSYSTGVGNTIYF. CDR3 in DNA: TGTGCCAGCAGTTATTCGACAGGGGTTGGAAACACCATATATTTT.